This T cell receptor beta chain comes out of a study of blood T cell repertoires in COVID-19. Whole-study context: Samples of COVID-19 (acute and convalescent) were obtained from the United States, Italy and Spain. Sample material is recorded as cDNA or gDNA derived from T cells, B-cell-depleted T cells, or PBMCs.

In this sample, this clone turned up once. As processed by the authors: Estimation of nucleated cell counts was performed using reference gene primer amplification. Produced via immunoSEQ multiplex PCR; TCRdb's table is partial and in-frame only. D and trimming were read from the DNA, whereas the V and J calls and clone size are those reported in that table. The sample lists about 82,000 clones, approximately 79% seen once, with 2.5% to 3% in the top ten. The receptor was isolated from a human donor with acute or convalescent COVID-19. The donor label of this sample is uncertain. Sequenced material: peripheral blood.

CDR3 in DNA: TGTGCCAGCAGCCAAAACAGAAACACTGAAGCTTTCTTT. It codes for CASSQNRNTEAFF. The V and J genes are TRBV5-6 and TRBJ1-1, with D unclear. Per germline, CDR1 SGHDT and CDR2 YYEEEE. V was trimmed by 4 bases and J by 2 bases, leaving 9 bases between them. The CDR3 is made up of 13 amino acids. Variable domain in full (rest from reference TRBV5-6 and TRBJ1-1): DAGVTQSPTHLIKTRGQQVTLRCSPKSGHDTVSWYQQALGQGPQFIFQYYEEEERQRGNFPDRFSGHQFPNYSSELNVNALLLGDSALYLCASSQNRNTEAFFGQGTRLTVV.